The rows below give T cell receptor beta chains drawn from one sample of a study of early T cells in non-severe SARS-CoV-2 infection. TCRdb reprocessed the 5' RACE reads via MiXCR and lists one record per CDR3 protein. The sample carries 95,000 to 100,000 distinct CDR3 sequences, less than 15% recorded once. What was sequenced was whole blood. These receptors were obtained from an adult who was a healthcare worker with PCR-confirmed SARS-CoV-2 infection or an uninfected control (not recorded which). CDR3s include the opening cysteine and the closing phenylalanine or tryptophan. Fields, in order: clone size, J gene, D gene, V gene, CDR3 protein, CDR3 DNA. A D gene is named only where the DNA matches it firmly. Size is stated for part of the rows, as once, few or many counts, or as a class when the clone is expanded.

size: many
J: TRBJ1-1
D: NA
V: TRBV29-1
CDR3: CSVGQPKNTEAFF
DNA: TGCAGCGTCGGACAGCCAAAGAACACTGAAGCTTTCTTT

size: many
J: TRBJ2-6
D: NA
V: TRBV7-9
CDR3: CAPRGYSGANVLTF
DNA: TGTGCGCCTCGGGGGTACTCTGGGGCCAACGTCCTGACTTTC

size: few
J: TRBJ2-1
D: TRBD2
V: TRBV6-5
CDR3: CASSSKGLAGHNEQFF
DNA: TGTGCCAGCAGTTCGAAAGGACTAGCGGGTCACAATGAGCAGTTCTTC

size: NA
J: TRBJ2-3
D: TRBD2
V: TRBV7-9
CDR3: CAGSLVGTTTDTQYF
DNA: TGTGCCGGCAGCTTAGTTGGGACTACCACAGATACGCAGTATTTT

size: NA
J: TRBJ2-7
D: NA
V: TRBV7-6
CDR3: CASSPGPSTAYEQYF
DNA: TGTGCCAGCAGCCCCGGGCCCTCTACGGCCTACGAGCAGTACTTC

size: once
J: TRBJ2-3
D: NA
V: TRBV29-1
CDR3: CSVPTTATTHTDTQYF
DNA: TGCAGCGTTCCCACGACAGCGACCACGCACACAGATACGCAGTATTTT

size: few
J: TRBJ2-5
D: TRBD1
V: TRBV28
CDR3: CASSSGTGVKETQYF
DNA: TGTGCCAGCAGTTCCGGGACAGGGGTCAAAGAGACCCAGTACTTC

size: few
J: TRBJ1-1
D: NA
V: TRBV12-3/TRBV12-4
CDR3: CASSLNRNTEAFF
DNA: TGTGCCAGCAGTCTCAACAGGAACACTGAAGCTTTCTTT

size: many
J: TRBJ2-3
D: NA
V: TRBV5-1
CDR3: CASSYSSTDTQYF
DNA: TGCGCCAGCAGTTACAGCAGCACAGATACGCAGTATTTT

size: NA
J: TRBJ2-3
D: NA
V: TRBV29-1
CDR3: CSVTNLARGTDTQYF
DNA: TGCAGCGTGACTAACCTCGCGCGGGGCACAGATACGCAGTATTTT

size: many
J: TRBJ1-1
D: NA
V: TRBV20-1
CDR3: CSATEMNTEAFF
DNA: TGCAGTGCCACAGAGATGAACACTGAAGCTTTCTTT

size: NA
J: TRBJ1-5
D: NA
V: TRBV7-2
CDR3: CASSLEGWSNQPQHF
DNA: TGTGCCAGCAGCTTAGAAGGTTGGAGCAATCAGCCCCAGCATTTT

size: many
J: TRBJ1-5
D: NA
V: TRBV5-5
CDR3: CASSFRGVGQPQHF
DNA: TGTGCCAGCAGTTTTCGAGGGGTTGGTCAGCCCCAGCATTTT

size: few
J: TRBJ1-3
D: NA
V: TRBV6-5
CDR3: CASSRFPDSRSGNTIYF
DNA: TGTGCCAGCAGCCGCTTCCCGGACAGCCGCTCTGGAAACACCATATATTTT

size: many
J: TRBJ1-4
D: NA
V: TRBV7-9
CDR3: CASTTGTDNEKLFF
DNA: TGTGCCAGCACCACCGGGACGGATAATGAAAAACTGTTTTTT

size: NA
J: TRBJ1-2
D: NA
V: TRBV2
CDR3: CASCRDKYGYTF
DNA: TGTGCCAGCTGTCGGGACAAGTATGGCTACACCTTC

size: many
J: TRBJ2-1
D: TRBD2
V: TRBV15
CDR3: CATSGRYSGGYKGDEQFF
DNA: TGTGCCACCAGCGGGAGATATAGCGGGGGGTATAAAGGGGATGAGCAGTTCTTC

size: NA
J: TRBJ1-4
D: NA
V: TRBV12-3/TRBV12-4
CDR3: CASSADRGGKLFF
DNA: TGTGCCAGCAGTGCGGATCGGGGTGGAAAACTGTTTTTT

size: few
J: TRBJ2-5
D: NA
V: TRBV3-1
CDR3: CASSQQLGETQYF
DNA: TGTGCCAGCAGCCAGCAGCTGGGAGAGACCCAGTACTTC